Below are 8 T cell receptor beta chains sequenced from a single sample in a study of shared clonotypes between healthy human individuals. Here immunoSEQ multiplex PCR was the method, and the copy in TCRdb shows in-frame clones only, minus some. The sample contains approximately 330,000 clones, around 70% of which appear only once. Material for sequencing was memory CD4+ T cells sorted from blood. Subset reported: CD45RA-negative fraction. The receptors were gathered from a man aged 25 to 40 in good health.

This clone was detected many times. V usage is TRBV10-3 and J usage is TRBJ1-3; D is unclear. V was pared by 5 bases and J by 4 bases, with 12 bases between. From germline, CDR1 is ENHRY and CDR2 SYGVKD. This CDR3 contains 14 residues. This CDR3 reads CAISPGILGNTIYF. CDR3 bases: TGTGCCATCAGTCCGGGGATCTTGGGAAACACCATATATTTT.

This clone was seen a few times. The chain uses TRBV18 and TRBJ2-1; 7 bases are shared with TRBD2. Losses at the gene ends were 0 bases for V and 3 bases for J; bases not matched to a gene: 5. Looked up from germline, CDR1 is KGHSH and CDR2 is LQKENI. The CDR3 totals 16 residues. The CDR3 DNA reads as TGTGCCAGCTCACCACCGGGCGGGAGAGTCTACAATGAGCAGTTCTTC. This codes for CASSPPGGRVYNEQFF.

This clone came up once. The gene calls are TRBV6-5 and TRBJ2-4; the D is unclear. Germline-derived CDR1 and CDR2 are MNHEY and SVGAGI. The CDR3 has 15 residues. With 2 bases removed from V and 2 bases from J, the gap between germline ends came to 10 bases. CDR3 nucleotide sequence: TGTGCCAGCAGTTACGGGCAGGCTACCAAAAACATTCAGTACTTC. Its translation is CASSYGQATKNIQYF.

This sequence joins TRBV28 and TRBJ1-5; D gene unclear. Trimming took off 2 bases at V and 7 bases at J, with 9 bases between the two ends. Germline values: CDR1 MDHEN, CDR2 SYDVKM. The CDR3 is 13 residues long. The DNA of the CDR3 is TGTGCCAGCAGTTTAGGGCCGGGCCAGCCCCAGCATTTT. Its protein is CASSLGPGQPQHF.

The chain has TRBV5-1 and TRBJ2-7; TRBD1 or TRBD2 may be the D gene (5 bases each). Deletions cut 4 bases from V and 2 bases from J, with 19 bases between. The CDR3 consists of 16 residues. Germline V lookup: CDR1 SGHRS, CDR2 YFSETQ. The CDR3 nucleotides read TGCGCCAGCAGCGCTCTTCACCGGGACGGAACCTACGAGCAGTACTTC. This encodes CASSALHRDGTYEQYF.

The chain has TRBV28 and TRBJ1-3, with a tentative D call TRBD1 (5 bases). Trimming took off 4 bases at V and 0 bases at J, with 16 bases between the two ends. CDR1 and CDR2 (germline): MDHEN, SYDVKM. The CDR3 extends over 17 amino acids. DNA of the CDR3: TGTGCCAGCAGTTCTACAATGGGGCCTCTCTCTGGAAACACCATATATTTT. Translated, it gives CASSSTMGPLSGNTIYF.

This chain links TRBV19 with TRBJ2-1; perhaps TRBD1 as D (5 bases). CDR1 is LNHDA, CDR2 SQIVND, per germline (reference sequence). Deletions cut 3 bases from V and 4 bases from J, with 13 bases between. This CDR3 region has 15 residues. The CDR3 loop is CASSIGKGYYNEQFF. For the CDR3, the DNA is TGTGCCAGTAGTATCGGTAAGGGGTATTACAATGAGCAGTTCTTC.

The V and J genes are TRBV28 and TRBJ1-1; a possible D gene is TRBD1 (5 bases). Trimming removed 7 bases at V and 5 bases at J, with 20 bases between. CDR3 size: 15 residues. Germline assignment: CDR1 MDHEN and CDR2 SYDVKM. The CDR3 loop is CASTERGGRKTEAFF. CDR3 bases: TGTGCCAGCACCGAACGGGGGGGTAGGAAGACTGAAGCTTTCTTT.